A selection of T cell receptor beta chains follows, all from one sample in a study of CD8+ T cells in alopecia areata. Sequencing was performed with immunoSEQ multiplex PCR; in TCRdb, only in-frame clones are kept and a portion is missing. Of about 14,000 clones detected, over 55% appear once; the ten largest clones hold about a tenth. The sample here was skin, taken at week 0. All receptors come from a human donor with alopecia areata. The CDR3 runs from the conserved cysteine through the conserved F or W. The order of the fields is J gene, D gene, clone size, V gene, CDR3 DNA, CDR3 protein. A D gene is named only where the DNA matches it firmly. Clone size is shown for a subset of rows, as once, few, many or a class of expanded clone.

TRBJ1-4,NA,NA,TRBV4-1,TGCGCCAGCAGCCAAGTCCATCCACCAGGGACACGTATGCCAACTAATGAAAAACTGTTTTTT,CASSQVHPPGTRMPTNEKLFF
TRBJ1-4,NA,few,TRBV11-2,TGTGCCAGCAGCTTAGTGGGACGGGGACCCAATGAAAAACTGTTTTTT,CASSLVGRGPNEKLFF
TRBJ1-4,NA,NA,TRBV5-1,TGCGCCAGCAGCCATTCATACGACGTGGCAGGGAGTAATGAAAAACTGTTTTTT,CASSHSYDVAGSNEKLFF
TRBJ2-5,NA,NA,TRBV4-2,TGTGCCAGCAGCCAAGCCCTCGTAGGGACACGGTCGGAGACCCAGTACTTC,CASSQALVGTRSETQYF
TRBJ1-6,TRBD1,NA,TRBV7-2,TGTGCCAGCAGCTTAGCCCTGGGACAGGGACGCAGTTCGTCCTATAATTCACCCCTCCACTTT,CASSLALGQGRSSSYNSPLHF
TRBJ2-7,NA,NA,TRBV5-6,TGTGCCAGCAGCCGGGGGGACAGACCACTCAAAGGGCAGTACTTC,CASSRGDRPLKGQYF
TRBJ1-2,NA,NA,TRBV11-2,TGTGCCAGCAGCCATTGGGCGACGGGGCTTTATGGCTACACCTTC,CASSHWATGLYGYTF
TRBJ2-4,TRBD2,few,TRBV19,TGTGCCAGCGGGCGGGGGGAGGCCAAAAACATTCAGTACTTC,CASGRGEAKNIQYF
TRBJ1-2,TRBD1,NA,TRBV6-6,TGTGCCAGCAGTTACGGTGGCAGGGGGCTTCGCTATGGCTACACCTTC,CASSYGGRGLRYGYTF
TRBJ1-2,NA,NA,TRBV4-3,TGCGCCAGCAGCCAAGAAGACATCCCCGACTATGGCTACACCTTC,CASSQEDIPDYGYTF
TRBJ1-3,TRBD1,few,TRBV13,TGTGCCAGCAGCTTACTTCAGGGGGCAACTGGAAACACCATATATTTT,CASSLLQGATGNTIYF
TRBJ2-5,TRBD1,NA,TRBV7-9,TGTGCCAGCAGCTGGTGGACAGGGCCCCAAGAGACCCAGTACTTC,CASSWWTGPQETQYF
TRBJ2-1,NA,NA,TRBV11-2,TGTGCCAGCAGCTCCCCACAGGGGCAGTTCTTC,CASSSPQGQFF
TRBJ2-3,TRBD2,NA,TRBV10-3,TGTGCCATCAGTGGCCCTCTAGAGCGGGGGTACACAGATACGCAGTATTTT,CAISGPLERGYTDTQYF
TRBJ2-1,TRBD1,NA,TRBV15,TGTGCCACCAGCAGGTGGCTGAGGACAGGGGCCTACAATGAGCAGTTCTTC,CATSRWLRTGAYNEQFF
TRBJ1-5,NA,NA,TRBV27,TGTGCCAGCAGTTTATACATGCTCGGGCACCAGCCCCAGCATTTT,CASSLYMLGHQPQHF
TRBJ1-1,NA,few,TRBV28,TGTGCCAGCAGTTTACGTGTGGCAGAGGGAGCTTTCTTT,CASSLRVAEGAFF
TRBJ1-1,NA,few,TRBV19,TGTGCCAGTAGTATATGCAGGGTATGTGATACTGAAGCTTTCTTT,CASSICRVCDTEAFF
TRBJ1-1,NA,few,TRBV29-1,TGCAGCGTTGAGCCCGGGCCGAAGACTGAAGCTTTCTTT,CSVEPGPKTEAFF
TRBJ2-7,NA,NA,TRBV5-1,TGCGCCAGCAGCTTGGATATAGGCTCCTACGAGCAGTACTTC,CASSLDIGSYEQYF
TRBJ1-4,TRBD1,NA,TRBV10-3,TGTGCCACGACAGGGATATTGGGTGAAAAACTGTTTTTT,CATTGILGEKLFF
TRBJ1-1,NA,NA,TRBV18,TGTGCCAGCTCACCAGAGGGTGCCACTGAAGCTTTCTTT,CASSPEGATEAFF
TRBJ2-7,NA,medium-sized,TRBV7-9,TGTGCCAGCAGCTTAGCCGGATCCCCCGAATACGAGCAGTACTTC,CASSLAGSPEYEQYF
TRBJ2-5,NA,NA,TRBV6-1,TGTGCCAGCACCGCCTTCCCAGGCTCTGAGACCCAGTACTTC,CASTAFPGSETQYF
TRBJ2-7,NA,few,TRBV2,TGTGCCAGCAAATTGGTCTCTTCCGAGTACTTC,CASKLVSSEYF
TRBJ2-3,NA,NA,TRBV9,TGTGCCAGCAGCGAGGGTGGGGGGCGCACAGGTACGCAGTATTTT,CASSEGGGRTGTQYF
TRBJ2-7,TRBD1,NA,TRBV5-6,TGTGCCAGCAGCTTGGCCCTAAAGACAGGGGGCTTCTACGAGCAGTACTTC,CASSLALKTGGFYEQYF
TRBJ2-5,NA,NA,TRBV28,TGTGCCAGCATTTCGGCCTCCGGGACCCAGTACTTC,CASISASGTQYF
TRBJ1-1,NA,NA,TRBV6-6,TGTGCCAGCAACACGGGGGGGCGGGGGAACACTGAAGCTTTCTTT,CASNTGGRGNTEAFF
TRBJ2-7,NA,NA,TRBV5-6,TGTGCCAGCAGCTTGAGAACAGGGCAAGCCTACGAGCAGTACTTC,CASSLRTGQAYEQYF
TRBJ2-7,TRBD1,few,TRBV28,TGTGCCAGCAGTTCCCTTGGGGACAGGTCCTACGAGCAGTACTTC,CASSSLGDRSYEQYF
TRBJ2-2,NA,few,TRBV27,TGTGCCAGCAGTCACGGCGGGGAGCTGTTTTTT,CASSHGGELFF
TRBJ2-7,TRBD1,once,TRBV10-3,TGTGCCATCACCGTTACTGACAGGGGTGGGGGCTATAGGCAGTACTTC,CAITVTDRGGGYRQYF
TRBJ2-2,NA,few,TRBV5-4,TGTGCCAGCAGCCCACGCAGAGGGGAGGCCGGGGAGCTGTTTTTT,CASSPRRGEAGELFF
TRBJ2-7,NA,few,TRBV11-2,TGTGCCAGCAGCTTAAGACTGGGATCCTACGAGCAGTACTTC,CASSLRLGSYEQYF